Listed here are 13 T cell receptor beta chains from one sample, sequenced in a study of blood T cell repertoires in COVID-19 (dated by TCRdb to 2020 to 2021). The library was made by the immunoSEQ multiplex PCR assay. TCRdb re-hosts the immuneACCESS table, in-frame sequences only. Its copies lack some clones; in the studies checked, an unresolved V gene accounts for under half of them, and the cause for the rest is not known. Recorded for this sample are 200,000 to 250,000 clones; approximately 80% of them occurred a single time. The biggest ten clones account for about 1.9% of the sample. What was sequenced was peripheral blood. The source of these receptors is a young man who had recovered from COVID-19.

V gene TRBV27 combines with J gene TRBJ2-5, with a possible D match to TRBD1 (5 bases). V lost 6 bases to trimming and J lost 5 bases, with 13 bases between them. CDR1 is MNHEY, CDR2 SMNVEV, per germline (reference sequence). The CDR3 length is 13 residues. CDR3 protein: CASRKGNGETQYF. As DNA, the CDR3 is TGTGCCAGCAGAAAGGGGAATGGGGAGACCCAGTACTTC.

V usage is TRBV5-1 and J usage is TRBJ2-3; 9 bases match TRBD1. Germline CDR1 and CDR2: SGHRS and YFSETQ. The CDR3 is made up of 15 amino acids. J was trimmed by 3 bases and V by 1 base; bases with no gene match: 3. This CDR3 is CASSLLGQGTDTQYF. In DNA, the CDR3 is TGCGCCAGCAGCTTGTTGGGACAGGGTACAGATACGCAGTATTTT.

The rearrangement uses TRBV2 and TRBJ2-5, with D perhaps matching TRBD2 (5 bases). Trimming shortened V by 6 bases and J by 4 bases, and 12 bases separated the two germline ends. The CDR3 sequence is 13 residues long. Germline CDR1 SNHLY, CDR2 FYNNEI. The CDR3 sequence: CASSPGIPETQYF. Here the CDR3 DNA reads TGTGCCAGCAGCCCGGGGATTCCAGAGACCCAGTACTTC.

The rearrangement links TRBV5-1 to TRBJ2-3; 9 nucleotides agree with TRBD2. V trimming: 3 bases; J trimming: 2 bases; junction bases outside the gene matches: 13. The CDR3 has 18 residues. The germline CDR1 and CDR2 sequences are SGHRS and YFSETQ. CDR3 sequence reads: CASSSLILAGDFTDTQYF. The DNA of the CDR3 is TGCGCCAGCAGCTCCCTAATCTTAGCGGGGGATTTCACAGATACGCAGTATTTT. The complete variable domain, with remaining parts taken from reference TRBV5-1 and TRBJ2-3, reads KAGVTQTPRYLIKTRGQQVTLSCSPISGHRSVSWYQQTPGQGLQFLFEYFSETQRNKGNFPGRFSGRQFSNSRSEMNVSTLELGDSALYLCASSSLILAGDFTDTQYFGPGTRLTVL.

The gene calls are TRBV9 and TRBJ1-4, with D possibly being TRBD1 (5 bases). The CDR3 is 13 amino acids. The ends were cut back, 3 bases at V and 4 bases at J, with 7 bases in the middle. CDR1 is SGDLS, CDR2 YYNGEE, per germline. CDR3 DNA sequence: TGTGCCAGCAGCGAGGGACTTAATGAAAAACTGTTTTTT. This sequence encodes CASSEGLNEKLFF.

The chain joins TRBV3-1 (or the pseudogene TRBV3-2) to TRBJ1-3; D ambiguous. The germline CDR1 and CDR2 sequences are LGHDT and YNNKEL (reference sequence). Trimming removed 3 bases at V and 0 bases at J, with 6 bases between. The CDR3 totals 14 residues. DNA for the CDR3: TGTGCCAGCAGCCATGCCGGCTCTGGAAACACCATATATTTT. Translating it yields CASSHAGSGNTIYF.

J is TRBJ2-1 and V is TRBV9; 15 nucleotides match TRBD2. From germline, CDR1 is SGDLS and CDR2 YYNGEE. With 2 bases clipped from V and 4 bases from J, the junction kept 1 base outside the gene matches. The CDR3 runs 16 residues. The CDR3 sequence: CASSVGLAGGYNEQFF. CDR3 DNA: TGTGCCAGCAGCGTCGGACTAGCGGGAGGGTACAATGAGCAGTTCTTC.

This clone was counted at least ten times. This chain joins TRBV12-3 or TRBV12-4 and TRBJ1-5; TRBD1 agrees at 8 bases. V gave up 9 bases and J gave up 4 bases; unmatched junction bases: 5. The CDR3 is 13 amino acids. This CDR3 reads CASNGQGNQPQHF. CDR3 in DNA: TGTGCCAGTAACGGACAGGGTAATCAGCCCCAGCATTTT.

In its sample, this clone was seen many times. The chain recombines TRBV19 with TRBJ1-1; no firm D call. Trimming stripped 6 bases from V and 1 base from J, with 6 bases between. This CDR3 region has 12 residues. The V gene's germline CDR1 is LNHDA and CDR2 SQIVND (reference sequence). This CDR3 reads CASRTGNTEAFF. CDR3 coding DNA: TGTGCCAGTAGAACCGGGAACACTGAAGCTTTCTTT.

This chain uses TRBV9 with TRBJ2-2; the match to TRBD2 covers 8 bases. Germline V gene sequence: CDR1 SGDLS, CDR2 YYNGEE. V lost 0 bases, J lost 6 bases, and 4 bases stayed unmatched. CDR3 size: 15 residues. The CDR3 sequence is CASSVAGGSAGELFF. CDR3 bases: TGTGCCAGCAGCGTAGCGGGGGGGAGCGCCGGGGAGCTGTTTTTT.

On this clone: The same CDR3 arises from other DNA sequences in this sample as well. The chain recombines TRBV13 with TRBJ2-5; 8 positions agree with TRBD2. Germline lookup yields CDR1 PRHDT and CDR2 FYEKMQ (reference sequence). The length of the CDR3 is 16 residues. The ends lost 0 bases at V and 6 bases at J; junction bases unmatched: 9. The CDR3, as DNA: TGTGCCAGCAGCTTAGGGCTAGCGGGTGGCGAGAAGACCCAGTACTTC. Its protein product is CASSLGLAGGEKTQYF.

This chain links TRBV6-5 with TRBJ1-1; D not certain. Germline V CDR1 and CDR2: MNHEY, SVGAGI. V lost 2 bases to trimming and J lost 1 base, with 5 bases between them. This CDR3 has 13 amino acids. The CDR3 DNA reads as TGTGCCAGCAGTTACGAGGAGAACACTGAAGCTTTCTTT. Protein product: CASSYEENTEAFF.

The chain combines TRBV6-5 with TRBJ1-2; 9 nucleotides agree with TRBD1. The length of the CDR3 is 14 residues. Germline lookup yields CDR1 MNHEY and CDR2 SVGAGI. With 6 bases clipped from V and 5 bases from J, the junction kept 7 bases outside the gene matches. The DNA for the CDR3 is TGTGCCAGCAGGCCGGACAGGGGCATGTATGGCTACACCTTC. This encodes CASRPDRGMYGYTF.